The 20 T cell receptor beta chains given below trace back to one sample, sequenced in a study of blood T cell repertoires in COVID-19 (TCRdb year 2020). Library preparation employed the immunoSEQ multiplex PCR assay. TCRdb's version of the immuneACCESS table is confined to in-frame rearrangements and falls short of the full clone set. An unresolved V gene accounts for under half of the shortfall where checked; the remainder is of unknown origin. In all, the sample holds 320,000 or so clones, and 88% of those were seen once. The biggest ten clones account for about 5% of the sample. The sequenced sample consisted of PBMCs or T cells enriched from blood (not recorded which). The receptors were sampled from a man aged 25 to 45 who had recovered from COVID-19.

The rearrangement links TRBV13 to TRBJ1-2; D remains ambiguous. V lost 2 bases and J 6 bases, leaving 7 bases between the germline ends. CDR1 is PRHDT and CDR2 is FYEKMQ in the germline V gene (reference sequence). The CDR3 runs to 12 residues. The CDR3 spells CASSLQADGYTF. Here the CDR3 DNA reads TGTGCCAGCAGCTTACAGGCCGATGGCTACACCTTC.

The CDR3 DNA is TGTGCCAGCAGCCAAGATCTTCTTCGGGGGAACTATGGCTACACCTTC. Its translation is CASSQDLLRGNYGYTF. The chain is built from TRBV3-1 (or the pseudogene TRBV3-2) and TRBJ1-2; TRBD1 might be the D (5 bases). Looked up from germline, CDR1 is LGHDT and CDR2 is YNNKEL (reference sequence). V was pared by 0 bases and J by 2 bases, with 13 bases between. The CDR3 sequence is 16 residues long.

The chain joins TRBV18 to TRBJ2-3; 10 bases fit TRBD2. This CDR3 is built from 14 residues. The V gene's germline CDR1 is KGHSH and CDR2 LQKENI. The V segment lost 10 bases and the J segment 2 bases; nucleotides outside the gene matches: 6. The CDR3, as DNA: TGTGCCACCTTCGGACTAGCGGACACAGATACGCAGTATTTT. Translated, it gives CATFGLADTDTQYF.

This clone appeared a single time. V and J are TRBV28 and TRBJ1-3; tentatively, D is TRBD1 (5 bases). Germline CDR1 and CDR2: MDHEN and SYDVKM. V was pared by 6 bases and J by 5 bases, with 17 bases between. The CDR3 has 15 residues. CDR3 sequence (DNA): TGTGCCAGCAGCCAGTTCCTGCAGGGTAGAAACACCATATATTTT. Translated, it gives CASSQFLQGRNTIYF.

The V gene is TRBV2, the J gene TRBJ1-1; 8 bases match TRBD1. This CDR3 contains 15 residues. V lost 4 bases and J lost 6; bases outside the gene matches: 10. The germline V gene has CDR1 SNHLY and CDR2 FYNNEI. In DNA, the CDR3 is TGTGCCAGCAGTGGGATGGGACAGGTTTTCGCTGAAGCTTTCTTT. This codes for CASSGMGQVFAEAFF.

The rearrangement joins TRBV9 to TRBJ2-1; 9 nucleotides agree with TRBD1. The junction had 6 bases not matched to a gene; V was cut back by 3 bases and J by 2 bases. From germline, CDR1 is SGDLS and CDR2 YYNGEE. The CDR3 extends over 16 amino acids. CDR3 protein: CASSALDRGPYNEQFF. The CDR3 coding sequence is TGTGCCAGCAGCGCCTTGGACAGGGGCCCCTACAATGAGCAGTTCTTC. Together with reference TRBV9 and TRBJ2-1, the CDR3 gives the full variable domain: DSGVTQTPKHLITATGQRVTLRCSPRSGDLSVYWYQQSLDQGLQFLIQYYNGEERAKGNILERFSAQQFPDLHSELNLSSLELGDSALYFCASSALDRGPYNEQFFGPGTRLTVL.

The chain employs TRBV28 and TRBJ1-1, with 7 positions matching TRBD1. J lost 5 bases, V lost 8 bases, and 11 bases had no gene match. The CDR3 has 14 residues. Germline values: CDR1 MDHEN, CDR2 SYDVKM. The DNA of the CDR3 is TGTGCCAGCCCCCTTGATCAGGGGGATACTGAAGCTTTCTTT. Its protein is CASPLDQGDTEAFF.

The rearrangement uses TRBV11-2 and TRBJ1-6, with TRBD1 as a possible D gene (6 bases). Trimming stripped 5 bases from V and 9 bases from J, with 17 bases between. The CDR3 is made up of 15 amino acids. CDR1 and CDR2 from the germline V gene are SGHAT and FQNNGV. DNA for the CDR3: TGTGCCAGCAGCATCGCGGGGGCCGGGGTTTCACCCCTCCACTTT. Its translation is CASSIAGAGVSPLHF.

The chain joins TRBV5-1 to TRBJ2-5; 11 positions agree with TRBD2. With 8 bases clipped from V and 3 bases from J, the junction kept 15 bases outside the gene matches. Germline V gene data show CDR1 as SGHRS and CDR2 as YFSETQ. CDR3 length equals 17 residues. The DNA for the CDR3 is TGCGCCAGTCGGACAGGATTGATGACTAGCGGGGAAGAGACCCAGTACTTC. It specifies CASRTGLMTSGEETQYF.

The J gene is TRBJ1-2, the V gene TRBV27; possibly TRBD1 for D (6 bases). CDR1 MNHEY and CDR2 SMNVEV come from the germline V gene (reference sequence). With 5 bases removed from V and 4 bases from J, the gap between germline ends came to 14 bases. CDR3 length: 14 amino acids. CDR3 loop: CASSARGFGYGYTF. The CDR3 DNA reads as TGTGCCAGCAGTGCCAGGGGATTTGGCTATGGCTACACCTTC.

The chain employs TRBV5-1 and TRBJ2-1, with 9 bases identical to TRBD2. V was pared by 6 bases and J by 3 bases, with 7 bases of the junction left unmatched. The CDR3 runs 15 residues. Germline V gives CDR1 SGHRS, CDR2 YFSETQ. The CDR3 bases are TGCGCCAGCACCATAGCGGGGGACAACTACAATGAGCAGTTCTTC. It encodes CASTIAGDNYNEQFF.

The rearrangement links TRBV12-3 or TRBV12-4 to TRBJ1-5; D perhaps matches TRBD1 (6 bases). V was cut by 7 bases and J by 6 bases, with 10 bases left in between. CDR3 length equals 12 residues. Written as DNA, the CDR3 is TGTGCCAGCACCTTAGGGGGTCAGCCCCAGCATTTT. Protein: CASTLGGQPQHF.

J is TRBJ1-1 and V is TRBV5-1; the D is unclear. V shed 2 bases and J shed 2 bases, with 10 bases lying between them. The CDR3 covers 14 residues. Germline V gives CDR1 SGHRS, CDR2 YFSETQ. The CDR3 here is CASSFTGSNTEAFF. The CDR3 DNA reads TGCGCCAGCAGCTTCACGGGGTCCAACACTGAAGCTTTCTTT.

This clone was found many times. The chain carries TRBV28 and TRBJ2-3; 8 nucleotides match TRBD2. V was pared by 8 bases and J by 5 bases, with 9 bases of the junction left unmatched. Germline V gene data show CDR1 as MDHEN and CDR2 as SYDVKM. CDR3 length equals 14 residues. CDR3 coding DNA: TGTGCCAGCCTGGGGCGGGGGGATGTAGATACGCAGTATTTT. Its translation: CASLGRGDVDTQYF.

The V call is TRBV2, the J call TRBJ2-7; perhaps TRBD1 as D (5 bases). Germline values: CDR1 SNHLY, CDR2 FYNNEI. The V and J ends lost 7 bases and 0 bases respectively, with 7 bases between them. The CDR3 has 12 residues. The CDR3 DNA sequence: TGTGCCAGCAAGGGGAACTCCTACGAGCAGTACTTC. It yields the protein CASKGNSYEQYF.

This chain uses TRBV11-2 with TRBJ2-3; D uncertain. Trimming shortened V by 1 base and J by 3 bases, and 5 bases separated the two germline ends. The CDR3 extends over 13 amino acids. Germline-derived CDR1 and CDR2 are SGHAT and FQNNGV. DNA of the CDR3: TGTGCCAGCAGCTTAGTGGAGACAGATACGCAGTATTTT. This sequence encodes CASSLVETDTQYF.

The CDR3 spells CASSLFSPGQGNSPLHF. Here the CDR3 DNA reads TGCGCCAGCAGCTTGTTTTCCCCGGGACAGGGGAATTCACCCCTCCACTTT. The V gene is TRBV5-1, the J gene TRBJ1-6, with 10 bases that match TRBD1. The CDR3 runs to 17 residues. Unmatched junction bases numbered 8, after V lost 1 base and J lost 7 bases. CDR1 is SGHRS, CDR2 YFSETQ, per germline.

This clone was counted only a few times. The genes are TRBV9 and TRBJ2-7, with 9 bases identical to TRBD2. Germline V gene lookup returns CDR1 SGDLS and CDR2 YYNGEE. The CDR3 totals 15 residues. Trimming removed 4 bases from V and 0 bases from J; junction bases left unmatched: 5. The CDR3 region is CASSRQAGGSYEQYF. DNA of the CDR3: TGTGCCAGCAGCCGACAAGCGGGGGGCTCCTACGAGCAGTACTTC. Combining the CDR3 with reference TRBV9 and TRBJ2-7 gives the whole variable domain DSGVTQTPKHLITATGQRVTLRCSPRSGDLSVYWYQQSLDQGLQFLIQYYNGEERAKGNILERFSAQQFPDLHSELNLSSLELGDSALYFCASSRQAGGSYEQYFGPGTRLTVT.

This chain uses TRBV9 with TRBJ1-4, with TRBD1 identical over 12 bases. This CDR3 is 19 amino acids long. V was clipped by 0 bases and J by 2 bases; unmatched bases: 8. Germline CDR1 and CDR2: SGDLS and YYNGEE. The CDR3 nucleotides are TGTGCCAGCAGCGTAGATCCCCGGGACAGGGGGCGGACTAATGAAAAACTGTTTTTT. It translates to CASSVDPRDRGRTNEKLFF.

This clone was observed a single time. The V gene is TRBV7-2, the J gene TRBJ1-3; TRBD1 might be the D (6 bases). V shed 3 bases and J shed 1 base, with 13 bases lying between them. From germline, CDR1 is SGHTA and CDR2 FQGNSA. This CDR3 has 16 amino acids. This CDR3 is CASSFLGGYSGNTIYF. CDR3 DNA sequence: TGTGCCAGCAGCTTTCTAGGGGGTTATTCTGGAAACACCATATATTTT.